This T cell receptor (beta chain) was identified during a study of T cell repertoires in cytomegalovirus infection. Background on the study: Based on public TCR beta signatures, there were indications of CMV infection and of a matching HLA type.

This clonotype was detected a few times. The antigen is undetermined. The study, taken as a whole, reports: Frequencies of public TCR beta families were cumulated, and this identified carriers of CMV plus the relevant HLA. Ex vivo responses were dominated by HLA-C-restricted CMV-specific TCR beta clonotypes.

TCRdb reprocessed the reads via MiXCR and lists one record per CDR3 protein. The repertoire consists of more than 350,000 distinct CDR3 sequences, with approximately 31% occurring once and the leading ten covering roughly an eighth. The V end lost 5 bases, the J end lost 7 bases, and 18 bases lay between the germline ends. Germline V gene sequence: CDR1 SGHVS, CDR2 FNYEAQ. The CDR3 is 15 amino acids. The sample taken for sequencing was PBMCs. The V and J genes are TRBV7-6 and TRBJ2-1; maybe TRBD2 (6 bases). This TCR derives from a human donor in good health (CMV status not recorded). Some clones in this sample may be carry-over from other donors' samples. Here the CDR3 reads CASSRTTAGLNEQFF. CDR3 in DNA: TGTGCCAGCAGCCGGACTACCGCGGGGTTGAATGAGCAGTTCTTC.